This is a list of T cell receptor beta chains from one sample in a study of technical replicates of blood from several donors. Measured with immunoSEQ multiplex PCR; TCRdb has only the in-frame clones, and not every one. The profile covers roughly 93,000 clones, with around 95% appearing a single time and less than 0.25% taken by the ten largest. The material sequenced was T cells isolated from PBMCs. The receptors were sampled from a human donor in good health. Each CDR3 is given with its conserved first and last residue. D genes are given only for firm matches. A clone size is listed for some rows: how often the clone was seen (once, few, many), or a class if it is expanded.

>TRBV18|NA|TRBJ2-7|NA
TGTGCCAGCTCACCGGGGCAGGGTTTTTATAGCGAGCAGTACTTC
CASSPGQGFYSEQYF
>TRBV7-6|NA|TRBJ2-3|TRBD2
TGTGCCAGCAGCTTAGAGGGACTAGCCACAGATACGCAGTATTTT
CASSLEGLATDTQYF
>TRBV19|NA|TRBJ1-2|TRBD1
TGTGCCAGTAGTATTTCCGGGACAGACTATGGCTACACCTTC
CASSISGTDYGYTF
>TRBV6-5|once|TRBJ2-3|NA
TGTGCCAGCAGTTACCTTTACAGTTTTAACACAGATACGCAGTATTTT
CASSYLYSFNTDTQYF
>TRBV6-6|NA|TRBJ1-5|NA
TGTGCCAGCAGTCCGATCACAGTGGGGGGTAATCAGCCCCAGCATTTT
CASSPITVGGNQPQHF
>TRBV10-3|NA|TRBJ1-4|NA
TGTGCCATCAGTGATCCCAGGGTCAATGAAAAACTGTTTTTT
CAISDPRVNEKLFF
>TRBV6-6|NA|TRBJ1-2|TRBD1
TGTGCCAGCACCCTGACAGGGAATGACTATGGCTACACCTTC
CASTLTGNDYGYTF
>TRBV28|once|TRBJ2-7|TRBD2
TGTGCCAGCAGTTTACATCTAGCGGGGACGTACGTGGGCGAGCAGTACTTC
CASSLHLAGTYVGEQYF
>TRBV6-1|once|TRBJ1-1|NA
TGTGCCAGCAGTGAAGAGGGGCGCGGGGCATCGCACACTGAAGCTTTCTTT
CASSEEGRGASHTEAFF
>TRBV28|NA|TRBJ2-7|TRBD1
TGTGCCAGCAGTCCTGGGGACGGGACAGGACACTACGAGCAGTACTTC
CASSPGDGTGHYEQYF
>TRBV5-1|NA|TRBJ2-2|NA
TGCGCCAGCAGCCTAAGGCGGGATTTGGTAGCCGTGACCGGGGAGCTGTTTTTT
CASSLRRDLVAVTGELFF
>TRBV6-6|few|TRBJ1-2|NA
TGTGCCAGCAGTTCGGGAAACTATGGCTACACCTTC
CASSSGNYGYTF
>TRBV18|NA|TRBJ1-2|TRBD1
TGTGCCAGCTCACCCAAGGATCCCGGGACAGAATATGGCTACACCTTC
CASSPKDPGTEYGYTF
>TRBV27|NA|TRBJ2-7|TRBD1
TGTGCCAGCAGTGTTGGTGGGACAGGGGTCTACGAGCAGTACTTC
CASSVGGTGVYEQYF
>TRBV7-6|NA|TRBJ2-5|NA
TGTGCCAGCAGCTTAGCCAGTTTGGGGGCGCTTAAGGAGACCCAGTACTTC
CASSLASLGALKETQYF
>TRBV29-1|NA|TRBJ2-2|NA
TGCAGCGCGACGGGGAACACCGGGGAGCTGTTTTTT
CSATGNTGELFF
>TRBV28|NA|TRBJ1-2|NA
TGTGCCAGCAGTTTGGTGACAAACGACTATGGCTACACCTTC
CASSLVTNDYGYTF
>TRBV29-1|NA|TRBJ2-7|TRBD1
TGCAGCGTTGAAGACAAGTCCGGGACAGGGGTCTCCTACGAGCAGTACTTC
CSVEDKSGTGVSYEQYF
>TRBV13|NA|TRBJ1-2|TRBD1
TGTGCCAGCAGCCCCCGGACAGGGGGCGAAGGCTACACCTTC
CASSPRTGGEGYTF
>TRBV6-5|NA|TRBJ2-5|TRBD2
TGTGCCAGCAGAAAAAAGTTCGGGGGGGGGACCCAGTACTTC
CASRKKFGGGTQYF
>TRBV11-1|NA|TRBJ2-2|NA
TGTGCCAGCAGCTTAGCCTGGCTAGCGCCGGCGAACACCGGGGAGCTGTTTTTT
CASSLAWLAPANTGELFF
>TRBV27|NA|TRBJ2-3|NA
TGTGCCAGCAGTTTTGCCCCCGTCCTTAGCGGTCGGGGATACACAGATACGCAGTATTTT
CASSFAPVLSGRGYTDTQYF
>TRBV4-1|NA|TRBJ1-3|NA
TGCGCCAGCAGCCAACTCGGAGGACCTGGAAACACCATATATTTT
CASSQLGGPGNTIYF
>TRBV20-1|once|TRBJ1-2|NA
TGCAGTGCTAGAAACAGGGTTGGCTACACCTTC
CSARNRVGYTF
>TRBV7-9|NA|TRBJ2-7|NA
TGTGCCAGCAGCTTAAACGGCGGGAAACCTCTTTGGGAGCAGTACTTC
CASSLNGGKPLWEQYF
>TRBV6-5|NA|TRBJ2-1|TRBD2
TGTGCCAGCAGTTACTCGTCGGGAGGCCGGGGTGAGCAGTTCTTC
CASSYSSGGRGEQFF
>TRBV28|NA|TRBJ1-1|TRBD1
TGTGCCAGCAGCCCGACAGGGAACGCGGTAGGAGCTTTCTTT
CASSPTGNAVGAFF
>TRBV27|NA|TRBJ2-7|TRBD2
TGTGCCAGCAGTACCAGACTAGCTAACTCCTACGAGCAGTACTTC
CASSTRLANSYEQYF
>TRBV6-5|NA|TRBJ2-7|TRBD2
TGTGCCAGCAGTTACTCGTTTAGCGGGGCCGCCGAGCAGTACTTC
CASSYSFSGAAEQYF
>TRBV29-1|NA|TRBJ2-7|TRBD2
TGCAGCGTCGGAGGGACTAGCGGGAAATCTGCCTACGAGCAGTACTTC
CSVGGTSGKSAYEQYF
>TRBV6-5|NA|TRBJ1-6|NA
TGTGCCAGCAGTTACCCACTTTCACCCCTCCACTTT
CASSYPLSPLHF
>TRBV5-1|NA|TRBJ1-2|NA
TGCGCCAGCAGCTTGGAGAGCACTAACTATGGCTACACCTTC
CASSLESTNYGYTF
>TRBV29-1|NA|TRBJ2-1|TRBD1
TGCAGCGTTGGGACAGGGGATTACAATGAGCAGTTCTTC
CSVGTGDYNEQFF
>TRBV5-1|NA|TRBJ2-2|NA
TGCGCCAGCAGCCTGACCTACGACAGAAACACCGGGGAGCTGTTTTTT
CASSLTYDRNTGELFF
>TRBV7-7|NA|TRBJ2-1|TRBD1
TGTGCCAGCAGCTCAGGGGGCCAGGAGCAGTTCTTC
CASSSGGQEQFF
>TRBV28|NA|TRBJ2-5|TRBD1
TGTGCCAGCGGAGCTGGGACAGGGAAAGAGACCCAGTACTTC
CASGAGTGKETQYF
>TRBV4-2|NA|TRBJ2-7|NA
TGTGCCAGCAGCCAAGGGGGGGAAGTCCTTTCCTACGAGCAGTACTTC
CASSQGGEVLSYEQYF
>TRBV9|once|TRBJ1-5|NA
TGTGCCAGCGGCGCAGGGGCCCAGCCCCAGCATTTT
CASGAGAQPQHF
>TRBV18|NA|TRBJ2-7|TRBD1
TGTGCCAGCTCACCCAGCTTCGACAGGGGGCGGTCCGAGCAGTACTTC
CASSPSFDRGRSEQYF
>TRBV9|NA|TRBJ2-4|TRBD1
TGTGCCAGCGGGACAGGGAGTAACATTCAGTACTTC
CASGTGSNIQYF
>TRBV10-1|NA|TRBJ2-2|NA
TGCGCCAGCAGTGATAAGAACACCGGGGAGCTGTTTTTT
CASSDKNTGELFF
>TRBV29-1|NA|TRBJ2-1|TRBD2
TGCAGCGTCCTGACTAGCGGGAGTTACAATGAGCAGTTCTTC
CSVLTSGSYNEQFF
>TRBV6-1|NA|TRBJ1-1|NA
TGTGCCAGCAGTGAAGACAGAGCGGCCACTGAAGCTTTCTTT
CASSEDRAATEAFF
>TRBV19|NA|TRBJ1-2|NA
TGTGCCAGTAGTATCGCAGGCGGGGTCGGCTACACCTTC
CASSIAGGVGYTF
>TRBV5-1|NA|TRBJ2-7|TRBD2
TGCGCCAGCAGCCAAGGGACTAGCGGCGCCTACGAGCAGTACTTC
CASSQGTSGAYEQYF
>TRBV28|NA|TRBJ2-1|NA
TGTGCCAGCAAGAGAGCGGTTGACTACAATGAGCAGTTCTTC
CASKRAVDYNEQFF
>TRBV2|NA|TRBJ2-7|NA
TGTGCCAGCAGTACAGGGATCTCGTTCTACGAGCAGTACTTC
CASSTGISFYEQYF
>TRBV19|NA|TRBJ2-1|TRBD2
TGTGCCAGTAGTATAGACCCCCCGACTAGCGGGAGAAATGAGCAGTTCTTC
CASSIDPPTSGRNEQFF
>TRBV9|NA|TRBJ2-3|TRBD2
TGTGCCAGCAGCGTAGATCCTAGCGGGAGAACAGATACGCAGTATTTT
CASSVDPSGRTDTQYF
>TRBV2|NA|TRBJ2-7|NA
TGTGCCAGCACCGGGCAGGGGCATTACGAGCAGTACTTC
CASTGQGHYEQYF
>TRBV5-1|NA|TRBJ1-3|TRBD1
TGCGCCAGCAGCTACGGACAGGGCAGCTCTGGAAACACCATATATTTT
CASSYGQGSSGNTIYF
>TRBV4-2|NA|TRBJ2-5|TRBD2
TGTGCCAGCAGCCAAGACGGACTAGCGGGGGAGACCCAGTACTTC
CASSQDGLAGETQYF
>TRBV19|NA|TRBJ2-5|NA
TGTGCCAGTAGTATCGCAGGTGCCCAAGAGACCCAGTACTTC
CASSIAGAQETQYF
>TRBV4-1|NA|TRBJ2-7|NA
TGCGCCAGCAGCGTCAGGGGGGCCTACGAGCAGTACTTC
CASSVRGAYEQYF
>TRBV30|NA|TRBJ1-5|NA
TGTGCCTGGAGCAACCAGGGAGGTCAGCCCCAGCATTTT
CAWSNQGGQPQHF
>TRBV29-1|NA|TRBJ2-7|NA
TGCAGCGTTGAATACGCGACAGCCTTCCCGGCAATGCAGTACTTC
CSVEYATAFPAMQYF
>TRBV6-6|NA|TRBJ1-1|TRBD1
TGTGCCAGCAGTCCGCGACAGGGTTTGAACACTGAAGCTTTCTTT
CASSPRQGLNTEAFF